This is a list of T cell receptor beta chains from one sample in a study of lymphopenia after photon versus proton radiotherapy. Some clones are missing from TCRdb's copy, which holds only in-frame ones; the method was immunoSEQ multiplex PCR. The sample has some 70,000 clones, 87% seen once; the top ten hold 10% to 12%. This sample comprised peripheral blood, obtained from a patient treated with proton-based radiotherapy. The source of these receptors is an elderly man with esophageal cancer. Each CDR3 is given with its conserved first and last residue.

V	J	CDR3
TRBV12-5	TRBJ2-7	CASGPAGTGAYEQYF
TRBV19	TRBJ1-5	CASSTPRQPNQPQHF
TRBV27	TRBJ2-4	CASSVQGRENIQYF
TRBV29-1	TRBJ2-7	CSVVYGTGGYEQYF
TRBV15	TRBJ2-2	CATSGQRENTGELFF
TRBV6-5	TRBJ2-7	CASSLGQSDYEQYF
TRBV10-1	TRBJ1-3	CASSAKQGNTIYF
TRBV7-2	TRBJ2-1	CASSLVGGSSYNEQFF
TRBV19	TRBJ2-7	CASSTGRGSYEQYF
TRBV11-2	TRBJ1-5	CASSLDRFGDQPQHF
TRBV6-5	TRBJ2-7	CASSTSTGTTKQYF
TRBV5-4	TRBJ1-2	CASNDQGLDYGYTF
TRBV29-1	TRBJ2-7	CSVGGTGRREQYF
TRBV19	TRBJ2-6	CASRQGFGANVLTF
TRBV7-9	TRBJ2-4	CASSRPVAEAKNIQYF
TRBV4-3	TRBJ2-2	CASSQSRAGELFF
TRBV4-1	TRBJ1-5	CASSFAYEGSNQPQHF
TRBV29-1	TRBJ1-1	CSVGDTTNTEAFF
TRBV6-5	TRBJ1-4	CASSYSPGRPNEKLFF
TRBV11-2	TRBJ2-3	CASSLGGRVVFPDTQYF
TRBV7-2	TRBJ2-2	CASSFSTGELFF
TRBV30	TRBJ1-3	CAWSVGSGNTIYF
TRBV30	TRBJ1-1	CAWSVSAAEAFF
TRBV2	TRBJ2-2	CASRREAGELFF
TRBV6-6	TRBJ2-5	CASSFSGGAQYF
TRBV7-2	TRBJ2-1	CASSLGGGGYNEQFF
TRBV11-2	TRBJ2-7	CASSLGTASYEQYF
TRBV20-1	TRBJ2-7	CSARGSYEQYF
TRBV5-6	TRBJ2-7	CASSPGARPDEQYF
TRBV2	TRBJ1-2	CASSEQELGYGYTF
TRBV4-1	TRBJ1-1	CASRRPGELNTEAFF
TRBV18	TRBJ2-7	CASSPQGIGDEQYF
TRBV6-5	TRBJ2-7	CASSVTGHSSYEQYF
TRBV7-2	TRBJ1-2	CASSLDRAAGYTF
TRBV2	TRBJ2-4	CASSEFGSGVKNIQYF
TRBV19	TRBJ1-2	CASSMQAGSGGYTF
TRBV14	TRBJ2-3	CASSQIRGGRDTQYF
TRBV15	TRBJ1-5	CATSREGGRPQHF
TRBV6-6	TRBJ2-3	CASSWYATDTQYF
TRBV5-1	TRBJ2-7	CASSLRDSPYEQYF
TRBV6-5	TRBJ1-3	CASSYRVSGNTIYF
TRBV5-1	TRBJ2-2	CASSSRLGGANTGELFF
TRBV7-2	TRBJ1-3	CASSSALLYSGNTIYF
TRBV12-5	TRBJ2-1	CASGLGAVIGQFF
TRBV27	TRBJ2-7	CASSPLLSRDRGYEQYF
TRBV19	TRBJ2-3	CASSPELTDTQYF
TRBV10-3	TRBJ2-3	CAISELLAGGLADTQYF
TRBV9	TRBJ2-1	CASSGQGLSYNEQFF
TRBV7-7	TRBJ2-3	CASSSGLGVSDTQYF
TRBV5-8	TRBJ2-2	CASSLGQGVPGELFF
TRBV11-2	TRBJ1-1	CASSLVGLPPTEAFF
TRBV7-6	TRBJ2-2	CASSLDQNTGELFF
TRBV6-5	TRBJ1-3	CASSLDGSGNTIYF
TRBV6-6	TRBJ2-5	CASRGTQGEETQYF
TRBV7-2	TRBJ2-7	CASSSGATVGREQYF
TRBV18	TRBJ1-5	CASSKAQVGNQPQHF
TRBV6-5	TRBJ2-5	CASSYSTAQETQYF
TRBV18	TRBJ1-5	CASSPPGQGSYGQPQHF